Following are 23 T cell receptor beta chains from one sample sequenced in a study of T cells in Graves' hyperthyroidism and ophthalmopathy. TCR beta CDR3 regions were amplified from RNA transcripts. HTBI primers were employed in a first-round RT-PCR of the TCR CDR3. TCRdb recomputed calls from the multiplex PCR reads with MiXCR, one row per CDR3 protein. The repertoire has under 800,000 distinct CDR3 sequences, less than 15% of them found once; the top ten carry roughly 10%. Sequenced: blood. These receptors all stem from a young woman with Graves' hyperthyroidism.

The chain uses TRBV27 and TRBJ2-5, with 9 nucleotides matching TRBD1. There are 17 residues in the CDR3. Looked up from germline, CDR1 is MNHEY and CDR2 is SMNVEV (reference sequence). The trim removed 0 bases at V and 1 base at J, leaving 6 bases unmatched. The CDR3 spells CASSLSRTGARQETQYF. The DNA of the CDR3 is TGTGCCAGCAGTTTATCCCGGACAGGGGCCCGCCAAGAGACCCAGTACTTC.

With regard to this clonotype: This may be a read error: a much more frequent sequence differs by one nucleotide. No DNA is shown, since the ends of the CDR3 on it are uncertain; the CDR3 is the one TCRdb lists. J is TRBJ2-1 and V is TRBV7-9; the DNA was not used to check the table's D call, TRBD1. The CDR3 contains 13 residues when both ends are counted. Per germline, CDR1 SEHNR and CDR2 FQNEAQ (reference sequence). The CDR3: CASSWGRGNEQSF.

This clonotype was observed a few times. The rearrangement joins TRBV27 to TRBJ1-4; D is unresolved. Germline lookup yields CDR1 MNHEY and CDR2 SMNVEV (reference sequence). This CDR3 spans 13 amino acids. V was trimmed by 6 bases and J by 0 bases, leaving 5 bases between them. Here the CDR3 DNA reads TGTGCCAGCAGAGCCACAACTAATGAAAAACTGTTTTTT. It codes for CASRATTNEKLFF.

J is TRBJ2-1 and V is TRBV18; 10 positions match TRBD1. CDR3 length: 16 amino acids. The germline V gene encodes CDR1 KGHSH and CDR2 LQKENI. The J segment lost 5 bases and the V segment lost 5 bases, leaving 9 bases of the junction unmatched. CDR3 in DNA: TGTGCCAGCTCAGCCCTGGACAGGGGGAGCCACAATGAGCAGTTCTTC. Translated, it gives CASSALDRGSHNEQFF.

Many counts were recorded for this clonotype. The chain has TRBV29-1 and TRBJ2-1; D is possibly TRBD2 (5 bases). Deletions cut 4 bases from V and 2 bases from J, with 12 bases between. The germline gives CDR1 SQVTM, CDR2 ANQGSEA. This CDR3 comprises 14 residues. CDR3 bases: TGCAGCGTTGCCGATCTAGCACCCTACAATGAGCAGTTCTTC. It encodes CSVADLAPYNEQFF.

This rearrangement joins TRBV9 to TRBJ2-1; D possibly corresponds to TRBD2 (6 bases). This CDR3 contains 14 residues. Trimming took 2 bases from V and 4 from J, leaving 10 bases between them. CDR1 SGDLS and CDR2 YYNGEE come from the germline V gene. The CDR3 loop is CASSVGREYNEQFF. CDR3 in DNA: TGTGCCAGCAGCGTCGGGAGAGAGTACAATGAGCAGTTCTTC.

The V and J genes are TRBV6-1 and TRBJ2-3, with 7 bases matching TRBD1. The V gene's germline CDR1 is MNHNS and CDR2 SASEGT. Trimming at V came to 0 bases and at J to 14 bases, leaving 8 bases not matched to a gene. The CDR3 has 13 amino acids. CDR3 nucleotides: TGTGCCAGCAGTGAAGCGCTTTTGGCAGGGGGGTATTTT. Residues: CASSEALLAGGYF.

This clonotype has at least ten counts. The chain employs TRBV11-2 and TRBJ2-1, with 9 bases identical to TRBD2. Losses at the gene ends were 5 bases for V and 8 bases for J; bases not matched to a gene: 7. The CDR3 has 14 amino acids. Germline loops: CDR1 SGHAT, CDR2 FQNNGV. Here the CDR3 reads CASSLAGIGDEQFF. In DNA form, the CDR3 reads TGTGCCAGCAGCCTAGCGGGAATAGGGGATGAGCAGTTCTTC.

This clonotype was found a few times. This chain links TRBV20-1 with TRBJ2-3, with D maybe TRBD2 (5 bases). The V end lost 0 bases, the J end lost 2 bases, and 12 bases lay between the germline ends. The CDR3 totals 15 residues. Germline CDR1 is DFQATT and CDR2 is SNEGSKA (reference sequence). In DNA form, the CDR3 reads TGCAGTGCTAGAGATATAAGCGGATACACAGATACGCAGTATTTT. The encoded protein is CSARDISGYTDTQYF.

The V gene is TRBV9, the J gene TRBJ2-3; no clear D gene. Trimming removed 0 bases from V and 2 bases from J, with 10 bases in between. Germline V lookup: CDR1 SGDLS, CDR2 YYNGEE. CDR3 length equals 15 residues. In DNA form, the CDR3 reads TGTGCCAGCAGCGTAGCACAGTTACACACAGATACGCAGTATTTT. Its translation is CASSVAQLHTDTQYF.

This clonotype occurred many times. V gene TRBV28 combines with J gene TRBJ1-1; 8 bases align to TRBD1. V shed 6 bases, J shed 4 bases, and the junction held 10 bases outside the gene matches. This CDR3 spans 15 amino acids. CDR1 is MDHEN, CDR2 SYDVKM, per germline. CDR3 nucleotides: TGTGCCAGCAGCCTCATGGGGACAGGAGGCACTGAAGCTTTCTTT. Translated, it gives CASSLMGTGGTEAFF.

This clonotype was observed a handful of times. The chain uses TRBV29-1 and TRBJ1-2; 8 bases are a match to TRBD1. The CDR3 has 13 residues. Germline V gene data show CDR1 as SQVTM and CDR2 as ANQGSEA. The J segment lost 7 bases and the V segment lost 3 bases, leaving 7 bases of the junction unmatched. Here the CDR3 reads CSVEGQGAGGYTF. Written as DNA, the CDR3 is TGCAGCGTTGAGGGGCAGGGGGCCGGTGGCTACACCTTC.

There are many counts of this clonotype. V and J are TRBV29-1 and TRBJ1-1, with D perhaps matching TRBD1 (5 bases). Per germline, CDR1 SQVTM and CDR2 ANQGSEA. V was shortened by 7 bases and J by 0 bases, with 18 bases between the two germline ends. The CDR3 runs to 15 residues. The CDR3 nucleotides are TGCAGCGGGGGACTTCTAGTGGGGGTGAACACTGAAGCTTTCTTT. Translation gives CSGGLLVGVNTEAFF.

Only a few counts were recorded for this clonotype. In DNA form, the CDR3 reads TGCAGTGCTAGAAACCCGGGACGTACGAACACTGAAGCTTTCTTT. It is translated as CSARNPGRTNTEAFF. The chain carries TRBV20-1 and TRBJ1-1; tentative D call: TRBD1 (5 bases). The length of the CDR3 is 15 residues. V shed 2 bases and J shed 1 base, with 14 bases lying between them. Germline lookup yields CDR1 DFQATT and CDR2 SNEGSKA (reference sequence).

This clonotype appeared a few times. J is TRBJ2-4 and V is TRBV11-2; D may correspond to TRBD1 or TRBD2 (5 bases each). The CDR3 is made up of 14 amino acids. The germline CDR1 and CDR2 sequences are SGHAT and FQNNGV. Between the trimmed V and J ends, which lost 5 bases and 7 bases, there was a span of 15 bases. CDR3: CASSQNREGNIQYF. The CDR3 coding sequence is TGTGCCAGCAGCCAAAATCGAGAGGGGAACATTCAGTACTTC. The full variable domain, its missing parts supplied by reference TRBV11-2 and TRBJ2-4, is EAGVAQSPRYKIIEKRQSVAFWCNPISGHATLYWYQQILGQGPKLLIQFQNNGVVDDSQLPKDRFSAERLKGVDSTLKIQPAKLEDSAVYLCASSQNREGNIQYFGAGTRLSVL.

This clonotype was seen repeatedly, ten times or more. The chain recombines TRBV4-1 with TRBJ2-7, with 7 positions matching TRBD1. The CDR3 runs to 15 residues. Germline V gene data show CDR1 as MGHRA and CDR2 as YSYEKL. V lost 3 bases and J lost 7; bases outside the gene matches: 12. CDR3 region: CASSHPDRVNIEQYF. CDR3 coding DNA: TGCGCCAGCAGCCATCCCGACAGGGTGAATATAGAGCAGTACTTC.

The V call is TRBV28, the J call TRBJ1-5; unclear D gene. The germline V gene encodes CDR1 MDHEN and CDR2 SYDVKM. Trimming left V 3 bases short and J 3 bases short, with 9 bases between. CDR3 length equals 14 residues. CDR3 protein: CASSFGGINQPQHF. In DNA form, the CDR3 reads TGTGCCAGCAGTTTTGGTGGGATCAATCAGCCCCAGCATTTT.

This clonotype was counted a few times. The V gene is TRBV6-2 or TRBV6-3, the J gene TRBJ2-3; 8 bases fit TRBD1. V shed 6 bases, J shed 1 base, and the junction held 12 bases outside the gene matches. This CDR3 spans 17 amino acids. The germline V gene encodes CDR1 MNHEY and CDR2 SVGEGT. In DNA, the CDR3 is TGTGCCAGCAGCCGAGCCGGGACAGGTGGGGGCACAGATACGCAGTATTTT. This codes for CASSRAGTGGGTDTQYF.

There are a few counts of this clonotype. This sequence joins TRBV6-2 or TRBV6-3 and TRBJ1-5; a weak D match, TRBD1 (6 bases). V was cut by 5 bases and J by 9 bases, with 26 bases left in between. The CDR3 consists of 17 residues. Germline V lookup: CDR1 MNHEY, CDR2 SVGEGT. The CDR3 loop reads CASSHNPGGALTGPQHF. CDR3 in DNA: TGTGCCAGCAGTCACAACCCGGGGGGGGCCCTCACAGGGCCCCAGCATTTT.

This chain uses TRBV6-1 with TRBJ2-7, with 8 bases lining up with TRBD1. The CDR3 loop spans 15 amino acids. V lost 3 bases and J lost 1; bases outside the gene matches: 5. Germline CDR1 and CDR2: MNHNS and SASEGT. The CDR3 region is CASSDLGQGSYEQYF. CDR3 bases: TGTGCCAGCAGTGACTTAGGACAGGGTTCCTACGAGCAGTACTTC.

V gene TRBV7-9 combines with J gene TRBJ2-6; D may be TRBD1 (6 bases). Germline V lookup: CDR1 SEHNR, CDR2 FQNEAQ (reference sequence). The CDR3 has 19 residues. V lost 5 bases and J 3 bases, leaving 23 bases between the germline ends. The CDR3 loop reads CASSRRDISSSGGANVLTF. The CDR3 DNA reads TGTGCCAGCAGCCGCCGGGACATCTCTTCCTCAGGTGGGGCCAACGTCCTGACTTTC. Using reference TRBV7-9 and TRBJ2-6 for the parts outside the CDR3, the full variable domain is DTGVSQNPRHKITKRGQNVTFRCDPISEHNRLYWYRQTLGQGPEFLTYFQNEAQLEKSRLLSDRFSAERPKGSFSTLEIQRTEQGDSAMYLCASSRRDISSSGGANVLTFGAGSRLTVL.

This clonotype occurred many times. The gene calls are TRBV6-5 and TRBJ2-2; no clear D gene. V gave up 2 bases and J gave up 7 bases, with 5 bases separating them. CDR3 length: 12 residues. Germline-derived CDR1 and CDR2 are MNHEY and SVGAGI. The CDR3 protein is CASSYDVGELFF. DNA for the CDR3: TGTGCCAGCAGTTACGACGTCGGGGAGCTGTTTTTT.

There are many counts of this clonotype. The V gene is TRBV14, the J gene TRBJ1-4; no clear D. Per the germline V gene, CDR1 is SGHDN and CDR2 is FVKESK. The V end was cut by 0 bases, the J end by 0 bases, with 8 bases between. The CDR3 is made up of 16 amino acids. The CDR3 sequence: CASSQEGSATNEKLFF. The CDR3 coding sequence is TGTGCCAGCAGCCAAGAGGGGAGTGCAACTAATGAAAAACTGTTTTTT.